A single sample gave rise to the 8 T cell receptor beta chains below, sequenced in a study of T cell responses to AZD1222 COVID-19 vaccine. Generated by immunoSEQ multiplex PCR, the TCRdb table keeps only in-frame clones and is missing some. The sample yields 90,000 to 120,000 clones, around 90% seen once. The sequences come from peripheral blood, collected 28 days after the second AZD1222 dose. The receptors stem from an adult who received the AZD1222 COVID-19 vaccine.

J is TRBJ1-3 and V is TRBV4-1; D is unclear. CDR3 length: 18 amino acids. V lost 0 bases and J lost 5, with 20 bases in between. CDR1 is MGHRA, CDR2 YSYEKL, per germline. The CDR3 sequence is CASSQDSLRGRPRNTIYF. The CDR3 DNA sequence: TGCGCCAGCAGCCAAGATTCACTCCGTGGCAGGCCGAGAAACACCATATATTTT.

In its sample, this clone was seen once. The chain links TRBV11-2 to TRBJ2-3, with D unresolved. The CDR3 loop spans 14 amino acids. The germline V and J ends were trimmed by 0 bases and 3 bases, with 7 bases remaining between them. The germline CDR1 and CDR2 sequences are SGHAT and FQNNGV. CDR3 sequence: CASSLEAGTDTQYF. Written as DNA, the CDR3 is TGTGCCAGCAGCTTAGAAGCAGGAACAGATACGCAGTATTTT.

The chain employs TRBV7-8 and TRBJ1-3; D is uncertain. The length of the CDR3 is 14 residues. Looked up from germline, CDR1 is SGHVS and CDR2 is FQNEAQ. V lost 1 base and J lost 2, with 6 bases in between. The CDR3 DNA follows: TGTGCCAGCAGCTTAGGAGGGACTGGAAACACCATATATTTT. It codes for CASSLGGTGNTIYF.

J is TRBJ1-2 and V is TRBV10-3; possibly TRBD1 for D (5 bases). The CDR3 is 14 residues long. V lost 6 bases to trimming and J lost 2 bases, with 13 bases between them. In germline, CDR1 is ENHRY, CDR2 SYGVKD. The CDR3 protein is CAISRSGVNYGYTF. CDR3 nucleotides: TGTGCCATCAGCAGATCGGGGGTAAACTATGGCTACACCTTC.

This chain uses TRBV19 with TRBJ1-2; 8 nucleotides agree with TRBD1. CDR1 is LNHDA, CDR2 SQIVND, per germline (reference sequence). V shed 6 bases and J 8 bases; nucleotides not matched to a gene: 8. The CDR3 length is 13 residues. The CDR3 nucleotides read TGTGCCAGTAGATTAGGACAGGGTCGGGGCTACACCTTC. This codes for CASRLGQGRGYTF.

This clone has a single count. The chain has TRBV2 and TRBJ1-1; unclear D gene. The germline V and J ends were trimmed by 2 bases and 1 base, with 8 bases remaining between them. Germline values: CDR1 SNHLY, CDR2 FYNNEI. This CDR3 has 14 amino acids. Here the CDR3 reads CASSEIRENTEAFF. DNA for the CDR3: TGTGCCAGCAGTGAAATACGGGAGAACACTGAAGCTTTCTTT.

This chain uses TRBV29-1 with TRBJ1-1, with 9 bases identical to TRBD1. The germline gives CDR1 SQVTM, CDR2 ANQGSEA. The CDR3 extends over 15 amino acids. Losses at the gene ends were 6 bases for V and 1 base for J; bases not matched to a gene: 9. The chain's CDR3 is CSVRTGAYRNTEAFF. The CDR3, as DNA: TGCAGCGTAAGGACAGGGGCATACAGGAACACTGAAGCTTTCTTT.

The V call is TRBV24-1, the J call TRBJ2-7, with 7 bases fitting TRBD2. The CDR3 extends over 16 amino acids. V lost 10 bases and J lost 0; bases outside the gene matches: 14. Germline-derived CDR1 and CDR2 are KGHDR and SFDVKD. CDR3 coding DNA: TGTGCCACTGGGAGGGTAGCGGTACCAAGCTCCTACGAGCAGTACTTC. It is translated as CATGRVAVPSSYEQYF.